This record covers a single T cell receptor beta chain. This record comes from a study of Ad26.COV2.S vaccination and SARS-CoV-2 variants. The treatment here: roughly 20 received Ad26.COV2.S at low or high dose, single or two shots; roughly five received placebo; per-sample allocation not given. Day 63 following the first vaccine or placebo injection was when the samples were taken. Expressing Wuhan-strain SARS-CoV-2 spike, an Ad26 vector served as the vaccine. Data came from immunoSEQ multiplex PCR; TCRdb stores just in-frame clones and leaves some out. The sample lists 430,000 or so clones, 75% to 95% occurring once. The CDR3 is 13 amino acids. Per the germline V gene, CDR1 is KGHSH and CDR2 is LQKENI. With V trimmed by 5 bases and J by 2 bases, 1 base remained unmatched.

The V gene is TRBV18, the J gene TRBJ2-5, with 8 bases identical to TRBD1. This specimen was peripheral blood, taken in a trial of Ad26.COV2.S vaccine versus placebo. This sequence originates from a person between 18 and 60 years old who received the Ad26.COV2.S COVID-19 vaccine or a placebo. CDR3 bases: TGTGCCAGCTCAGGGGACAGGCAAGAGACCCAGTACTTC. Protein sequence: CASSGDRQETQYF.